A selection of T cell receptor beta chains follows, all from one sample in a study of identifying expanded T cells in peripheral blood. Clones were sequenced by immunoSEQ multiplex PCR, and TCRdb holds only the in-frame ones, with some missing. This table has roughly 130,000 clones, roughly 90% appearing once. Sequenced input: blood. The receptor set was obtained from a person aged 18 to 75 in good health. CDR3s include the opening cysteine and the closing phenylalanine or tryptophan. D genes are given only for firm matches. For some rows the clone size is stated as once, few or many, or as a class when expanded; others skip it.

>TRBJ2-2|-|TRBV6-1|-
CASVDPNTGELFF
TGTGCCAGCGTCGACCCGAACACCGGGGAGCTGTTTTTT
>TRBJ1-2|once|TRBV27|-
CASRRTEGHYGYTF
TGTGCCAGTAGACGTACGGAGGGGCACTATGGCTACACCTTC
>TRBJ2-1|-|TRBV7-3|TRBD2
CASSLSGGSYNEQFF
TGTGCCAGCAGCCTTAGCGGGGGTTCCTACAATGAGCAGTTCTTC
>TRBJ2-2|-|TRBV4-2|-
CASSQSGELFF
TGTGCCAGCAGTCAGAGCGGGGAGCTGTTTTTT
>TRBJ1-4|-|TRBV6-5|-
CASSRTATNEKLFF
TGTGCCAGCAGTCGGACAGCAACTAATGAAAAACTGTTTTTT
>TRBJ2-4|-|TRBV6-5|TRBD1
CASSLGTGGDLGIQYF
TGTGCCAGCAGTTTAGGGACAGGGGGTGATTTGGGCATTCAGTACTTC
>TRBJ1-6|few|TRBV2|-
CASIPGTHNSPLHF
TGTGCCAGCATACCGGGGACCCATAATTCACCCCTCCACTTT
>TRBJ2-1|-|TRBV7-8|-
CASSPGPVNEQFF
TGTGCCAGCAGTCCGGGACCAGTCAATGAGCAGTTCTTC
>TRBJ2-2|-|TRBV10-3|TRBD2
CAISEGTSGRSSTGELFF
TGTGCCATCAGCGAGGGGACTAGCGGGAGATCGAGCACCGGGGAGCTGTTTTTT
>TRBJ1-2|-|TRBV27|-
CASSLSGSAGNYGYTF
TGTGCCAGCAGTTTATCGGGGTCAGCGGGCAACTATGGCTACACCTTC
>TRBJ2-5|-|TRBV7-3|-
CASSLRSPETQYF
TGTGCCAGCAGCTTACGCAGTCCAGAGACCCAGTACTTC
>TRBJ2-7|-|TRBV25-1|-
CASRDGWGEQYF
TGTGCCAGCAGGGACGGATGGGGGGAGCAGTACTTC
>TRBJ1-2|once|TRBV20-1|-
CSARTLEDYTF
TGCAGTGCTAGAACCCTAGAGGATTACACCTTC
>TRBJ1-4|many|TRBV7-2|-
CASSLDTGSGEKLFF
TGTGCCAGCAGCTTAGACACAGGGTCGGGGGAAAAACTGTTTTTT
>TRBJ1-4|-|TRBV5-1|-
CASSLTSPGVEKLFF
TGCGCCAGCAGCTTGACGTCCCCAGGGGTTGAAAAACTGTTTTTT
>TRBJ2-3|-|TRBV10-1|-
CASSQGQGTDTQYF
TGCGCCAGCAGCCAGGGTCAGGGCACGGATACGCAGTATTTT
>TRBJ2-2|once|TRBV11-2|-
CASSLEGLGGELFF
TGTGCCAGCAGCTTAGAGGGATTAGGCGGGGAGCTGTTTTTT
>TRBJ2-7|-|TRBV7-2|-
CASSSSVGSYEQYF
TGTGCCAGCAGCTCTAGCGTAGGGTCCTACGAGCAGTACTTC
>TRBJ1-5|-|TRBV10-3|-
CAISEPDGNQPQHF
TGTGCCATCAGCGAGCCGGACGGGAATCAGCCCCAGCATTTT
>TRBJ1-6|-|TRBV9|-
CASSVQQVSSPLHF
TGTGCCAGCAGCGTACAACAGGTATCCTCACCCCTCCACTTT
>TRBJ2-7|-|TRBV19|TRBD1
CASSYRDRSYEQYF
TGTGCCAGTAGCTACCGGGACAGATCCTACGAGCAGTACTTC
>TRBJ2-1|-|TRBV9|TRBD2
CASSVDGGADEQFF
TGTGCCAGCAGCGTTGACGGGGGGGCCGATGAGCAGTTCTTC
>TRBJ1-1|-|TRBV28|-
CASSLGGGPNTEAFF
TGTGCCAGCAGTTTAGGCGGGGGGCCGAACACTGAAGCTTTCTTT
>TRBJ1-3|-|TRBV11-2|TRBD1
CASSLMRGDREDTIYF
TGTGCCAGCAGCTTAATGCGGGGGGACAGGGAAGACACCATATATTTT
>TRBJ2-5|-|TRBV5-4|TRBD2
CASSLAPGLAGMEETQYF
TGTGCCAGCAGCTTGGCCCCCGGGCTAGCGGGGATGGAAGAGACCCAGTACTTC
>TRBJ2-1|-|TRBV5-6|TRBD1
CASSAASWDRGGVGQFF
TGTGCCAGCAGCGCCGCCAGTTGGGACAGGGGAGGGGTAGGGCAGTTCTTC
>TRBJ2-2|-|TRBV5-4|TRBD1
CASSFSRQGDGELFF
TGTGCCAGCAGTTTCTCCAGACAGGGGGACGGGGAGCTGTTTTTT
>TRBJ2-3|-|TRBV27|TRBD2
CASRLSLAGVADTQYF
TGTGCCAGCAGACTCTCACTAGCGGGAGTTGCAGATACGCAGTATTTT
>TRBJ1-5|-|TRBV6-1|-
CASSPIQGFRQPQHF
TGTGCCAGCAGTCCTATACAGGGTTTCCGCCAGCCCCAGCATTTT
>TRBJ1-4|-|TRBV30|-
CAWGDPTNEKLFF
TGTGCCTGGGGTGATCCAACTAATGAAAAACTGTTTTTT
>TRBJ2-6|-|TRBV7-3|TRBD2
CASSRRTSGDSGANVLTF
TGTGCCAGCAGCCGTAGGACTAGCGGGGACTCTGGGGCCAACGTCCTGACTTTC
>TRBJ1-6|-|TRBV4-3|-
CASSQDRSPLHF
TGCGCCAGCAGCCAAGATCGATCACCCCTCCACTTT
>TRBJ2-3|-|TRBV5-1|TRBD2
CASSTGRQTDTQYF
TGCGCCAGCAGCACCGGGAGGCAGACAGATACGCAGTATTTT
>TRBJ2-7|-|TRBV4-3|TRBD2
CASSQGAGAGAYEQYF
TGCGCCAGCAGCCAAGGCGCCGGAGCGGGAGCCTACGAGCAGTACTTC
>TRBJ2-7|-|TRBV7-9|-
CASSYLVPYEQYF
TGTGCCAGCAGCTACCTAGTACCCTACGAGCAGTACTTC
>TRBJ2-2|-|TRBV19|-
CASRTSSESNTGELFF
TGTGCCAGTAGAACCTCTAGCGAGAGTAACACCGGGGAGCTGTTTTTT
>TRBJ2-5|-|TRBV7-2|-
CASSLYSGDQETQYF
TGTGCCAGCAGCCTTTATAGTGGGGACCAAGAGACCCAGTACTTC